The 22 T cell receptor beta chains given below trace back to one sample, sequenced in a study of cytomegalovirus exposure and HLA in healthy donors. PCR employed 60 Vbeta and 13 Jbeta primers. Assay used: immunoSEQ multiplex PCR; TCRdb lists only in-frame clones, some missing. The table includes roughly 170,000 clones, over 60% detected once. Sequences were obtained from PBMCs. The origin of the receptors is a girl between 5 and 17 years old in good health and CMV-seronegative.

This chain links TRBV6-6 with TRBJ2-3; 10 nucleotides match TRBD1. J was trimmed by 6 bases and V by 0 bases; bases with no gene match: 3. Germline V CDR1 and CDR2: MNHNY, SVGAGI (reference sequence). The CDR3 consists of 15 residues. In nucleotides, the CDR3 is TGTGCCAGCAGTTACTCGGACAGGGGGGCGGATACGCAGTATTTT. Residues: CASSYSDRGADTQYF.

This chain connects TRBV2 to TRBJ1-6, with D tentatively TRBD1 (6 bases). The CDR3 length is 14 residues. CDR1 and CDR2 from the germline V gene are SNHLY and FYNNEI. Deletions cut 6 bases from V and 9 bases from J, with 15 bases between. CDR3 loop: CASSPGGASSPLHF. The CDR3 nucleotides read TGTGCCAGCAGCCCCGGGGGGGCGAGTTCACCCCTCCACTTT.

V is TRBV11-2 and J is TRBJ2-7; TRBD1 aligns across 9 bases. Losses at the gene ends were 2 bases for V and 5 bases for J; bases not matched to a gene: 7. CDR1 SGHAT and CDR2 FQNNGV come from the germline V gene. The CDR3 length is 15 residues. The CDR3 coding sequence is TGTGCCAGCAGCTTACGACAGGGGGGCTTGGACGAGCAGTACTTC. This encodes CASSLRQGGLDEQYF.

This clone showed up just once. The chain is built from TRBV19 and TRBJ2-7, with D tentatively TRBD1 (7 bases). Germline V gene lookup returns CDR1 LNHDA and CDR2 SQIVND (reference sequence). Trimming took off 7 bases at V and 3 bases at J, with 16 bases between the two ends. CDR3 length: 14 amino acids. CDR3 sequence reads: CASMAGTAGYEQYF. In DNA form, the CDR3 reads TGTGCCAGTATGGCCGGGACAGCGGGCTACGAGCAGTACTTC. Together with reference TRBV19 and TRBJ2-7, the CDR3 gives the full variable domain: DGGITQSPKYLFRKEGQNVTLSCEQNLNHDAMYWYRQDPGQGLRLIYYSQIVNDFQKGDIAEGYSVSREKKESFPLTVTSAQKNPTAFYLCASMAGTAGYEQYFGPGTRLTVT.

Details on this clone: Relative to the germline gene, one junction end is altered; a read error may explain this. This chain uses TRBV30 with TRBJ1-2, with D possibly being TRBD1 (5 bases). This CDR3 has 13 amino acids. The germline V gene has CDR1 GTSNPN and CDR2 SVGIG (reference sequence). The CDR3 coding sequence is TGTGCCTGGAGTGTACCCCCCGGGACTCCGACAATCTTC. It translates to CAWSVPPGTPTIF.

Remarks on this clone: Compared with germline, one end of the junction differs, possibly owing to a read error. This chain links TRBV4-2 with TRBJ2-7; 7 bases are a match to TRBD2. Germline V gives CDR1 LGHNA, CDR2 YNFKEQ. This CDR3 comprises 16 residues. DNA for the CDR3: TGTGCCAGCAGCCGACTCACGGGGGGAAACTCCGACGAGCAGTACTTC. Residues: CASSRLTGGNSDEQYF.

The chain's CDR3 is CAIRGTSTSTQETQYF. In DNA form, the CDR3 reads TGTGCCATCCGCGGTACTAGCACTAGCACCCAAGAGACCCAGTACTTC. The V gene is TRBV10-3, the J gene TRBJ2-5; a possible D gene is TRBD2 (6 bases). From germline, CDR1 is ENHRY and CDR2 SYGVKD. V dropped 8 bases and J dropped 1 base, with 20 bases sitting between them. The length of the CDR3 is 16 residues.

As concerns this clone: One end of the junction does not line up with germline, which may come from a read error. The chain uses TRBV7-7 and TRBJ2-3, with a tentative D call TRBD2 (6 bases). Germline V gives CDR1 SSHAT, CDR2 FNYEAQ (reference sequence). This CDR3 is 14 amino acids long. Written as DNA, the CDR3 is TGTGCTAGCAGTCCGGGGGTAAATTTAAATACGCAGTATTTT. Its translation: CASSPGVNLNTQYF.

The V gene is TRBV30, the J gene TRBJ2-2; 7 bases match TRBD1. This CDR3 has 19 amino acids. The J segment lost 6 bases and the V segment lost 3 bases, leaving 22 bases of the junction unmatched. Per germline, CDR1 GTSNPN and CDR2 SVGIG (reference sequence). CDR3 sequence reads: CAWSDAGTAIGQFAGELFF. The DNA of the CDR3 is TGTGCCTGGAGCGACGCCGGGACAGCGATAGGCCAGTTCGCCGGGGAGCTGTTTTTT.

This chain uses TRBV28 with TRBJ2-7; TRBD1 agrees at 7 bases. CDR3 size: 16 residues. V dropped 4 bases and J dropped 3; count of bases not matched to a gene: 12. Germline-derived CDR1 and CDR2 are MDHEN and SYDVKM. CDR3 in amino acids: CASSSPGGTAVYEQYF. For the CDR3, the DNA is TGTGCCAGCAGTTCCCCAGGGGGAACGGCGGTCTACGAGCAGTACTTC.

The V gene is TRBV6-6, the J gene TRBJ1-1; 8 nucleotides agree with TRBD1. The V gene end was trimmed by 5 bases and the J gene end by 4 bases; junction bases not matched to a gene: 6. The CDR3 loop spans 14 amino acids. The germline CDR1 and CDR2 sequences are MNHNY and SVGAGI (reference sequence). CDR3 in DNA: TGTGCCAGCAGTATCATTACAGGGGGCACTGAAGCTTTCTTT. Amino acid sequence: CASSIITGGTEAFF.

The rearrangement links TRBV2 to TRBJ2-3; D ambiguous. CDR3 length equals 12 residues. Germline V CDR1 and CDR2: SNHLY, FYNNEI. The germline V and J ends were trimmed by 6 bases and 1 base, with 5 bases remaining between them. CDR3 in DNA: TGTGCCAGCAGGACTGGCACAGATACGCAGTATTTT. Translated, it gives CASRTGTDTQYF.

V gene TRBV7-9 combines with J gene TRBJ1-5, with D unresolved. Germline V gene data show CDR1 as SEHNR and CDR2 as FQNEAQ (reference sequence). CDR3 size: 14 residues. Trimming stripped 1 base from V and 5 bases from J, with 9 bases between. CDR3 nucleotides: TGTGCCAGCAGCTTAGGGGCATCGGATCAGCCCCAGCATTTT. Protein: CASSLGASDQPQHF.

The CDR3 loop reads CASGGAVRATDTQYF. CDR3 nucleotide sequence: TGTGCCAGTGGAGGGGCAGTGAGGGCCACAGATACGCAGTATTTT. J is TRBJ2-3 and V is TRBV2; tentative D call: TRBD2 (6 bases). Germline-derived CDR1 and CDR2 are SNHLY and FYNNEI. This CDR3 region has 15 residues. Trimming pared 9 bases from V and 2 bases from J, leaving 18 bases between.

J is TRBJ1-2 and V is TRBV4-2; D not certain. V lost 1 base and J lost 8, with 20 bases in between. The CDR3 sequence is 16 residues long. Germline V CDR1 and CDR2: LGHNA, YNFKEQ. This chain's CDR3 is CASSQGTPGVSGGYTF. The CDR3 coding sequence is TGTGCCAGCAGCCAAGGGACCCCCGGCGTGTCGGGGGGCTACACCTTC.

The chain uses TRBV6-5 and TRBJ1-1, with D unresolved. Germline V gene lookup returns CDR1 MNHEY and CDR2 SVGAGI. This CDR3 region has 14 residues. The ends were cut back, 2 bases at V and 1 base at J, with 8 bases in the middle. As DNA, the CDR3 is TGTGCCAGCAGTTACGTGACGGGGAACACTGAAGCTTTCTTT. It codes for CASSYVTGNTEAFF.

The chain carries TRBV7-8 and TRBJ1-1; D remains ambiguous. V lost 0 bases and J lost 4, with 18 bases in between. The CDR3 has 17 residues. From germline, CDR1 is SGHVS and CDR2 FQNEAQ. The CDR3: CASSLAPVRAAATEAFF. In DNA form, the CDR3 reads TGTGCCAGCAGCTTAGCGCCAGTCAGAGCAGCGGCCACTGAAGCTTTCTTT.

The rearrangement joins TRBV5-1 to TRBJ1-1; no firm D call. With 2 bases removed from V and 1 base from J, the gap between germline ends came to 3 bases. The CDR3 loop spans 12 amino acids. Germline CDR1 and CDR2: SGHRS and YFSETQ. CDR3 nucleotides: TGCGCCAGCAGCTTTAGGAACACTGAAGCTTTCTTT. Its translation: CASSFRNTEAFF.

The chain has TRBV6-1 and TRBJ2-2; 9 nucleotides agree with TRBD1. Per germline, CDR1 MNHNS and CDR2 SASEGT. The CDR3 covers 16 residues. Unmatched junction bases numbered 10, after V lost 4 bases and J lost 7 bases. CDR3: CASSVGSGQGNGELFF. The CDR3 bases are TGTGCCAGCAGTGTAGGGTCGGGACAGGGTAACGGGGAGCTGTTTTTT.

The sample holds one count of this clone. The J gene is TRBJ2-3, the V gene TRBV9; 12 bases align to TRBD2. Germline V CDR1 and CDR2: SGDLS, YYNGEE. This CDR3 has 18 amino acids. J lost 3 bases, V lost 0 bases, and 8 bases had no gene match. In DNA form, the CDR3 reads TGTGCCAGCAGCGTAGACCTAGCGGGGGGGCAGTGGACAGATACGCAGTATTTT. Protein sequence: CASSVDLAGGQWTDTQYF.

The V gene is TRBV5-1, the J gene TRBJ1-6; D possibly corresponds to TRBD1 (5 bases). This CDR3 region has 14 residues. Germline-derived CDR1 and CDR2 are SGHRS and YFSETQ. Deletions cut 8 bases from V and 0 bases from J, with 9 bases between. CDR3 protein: CASHDSSYNSPLHF. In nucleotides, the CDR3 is TGCGCCAGTCACGACAGCTCCTATAATTCACCCCTCCACTTT.

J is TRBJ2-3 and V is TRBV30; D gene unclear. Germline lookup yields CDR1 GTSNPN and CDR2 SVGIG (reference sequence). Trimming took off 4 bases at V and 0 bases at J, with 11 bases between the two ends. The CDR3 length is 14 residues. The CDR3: CAWNGAVSTDTQYF. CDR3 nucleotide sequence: TGTGCCTGGAACGGCGCGGTTAGCACAGATACGCAGTATTTT.